What follows are 25 T cell receptor beta chains derived from one specimen sequenced in a study of blood T cell repertoires in COVID-19. The table came from immunoSEQ multiplex PCR; TCRdb's copy has only in-frame clones and leaves some out. Of over 250,000 clones in the sample, 88% were seen once. Specimen: peripheral blood. These receptors were taken from a woman between 40 and 55 years old who had recovered from COVID-19.

About this clone itself: Within the sample, other DNA sequences also encode this same CDR3. This chain links TRBV4-3 with TRBJ1-2; 7 bases line up with TRBD1. J lost 5 bases, V lost 3 bases, and 3 bases had no gene match. There are 13 residues in the CDR3. Germline CDR1 LGHNA, CDR2 YSLEER. The CDR3 sequence is CASSHGTAYGYTF. DNA for the CDR3: TGCGCCAGCAGCCACGGGACAGCTTATGGCTACACCTTC.

The rearrangement uses TRBV7-3 and TRBJ2-7; TRBD2 is a possible D gene (6 bases). This CDR3 spans 13 amino acids. Germline V lookup: CDR1 SGHTA, CDR2 FQGTGA. V lost 5 bases, J lost 7 bases, and 15 bases lay in between. The CDR3 DNA reads TGTGCCAGCAGCCCAACGGGGAGGTGGGAGCAGTACTTC. Its protein product is CASSPTGRWEQYF. Looking up the rest from reference TRBV7-3 and TRBJ2-7 gives the full variable domain: GAGVSQTPSNKVTEKGKYVELRCDPISGHTALYWYRQSLGQGPEFLIYFQGTGAADDSGLPNDRFFAVRPEGSVSTLKIQRTERGDSAVYLCASSPTGRWEQYFGPGTRLTVT.

This clone was observed once. The chain links TRBV10-3 to TRBJ2-1; D unresolved. From germline, CDR1 is ENHRY and CDR2 SYGVKD. CDR3 length: 11 amino acids. The CDR3 protein is CAAESYNEQFF. The CDR3 coding sequence is TGTGCTGCGGAATCCTACAATGAGCAGTTCTTC.

The chain combines TRBV19 with TRBJ1-1; D may be TRBD1 (6 bases). V lost 6 bases and J lost 1, with 9 bases in between. Germline CDR1 is LNHDA and CDR2 is SQIVND (reference sequence). The CDR3 runs 13 residues. The CDR3 DNA follows: TGTGCCAGTAGGACAGGACAGAACACTGAAGCTTTCTTT. As protein: CASRTGQNTEAFF.

V is TRBV5-1 and J is TRBJ1-3; TRBD1 agrees at 7 bases. The germline gives CDR1 SGHRS, CDR2 YFSETQ. The junction had 4 bases not matched to a gene; V was cut back by 4 bases and J by 0 bases. The CDR3 runs to 15 residues. The CDR3 bases are TGCGCCAGCAGCCCAGAGGGGGCCTCTGGAAACACCATATATTTT. This codes for CASSPEGASGNTIYF.

This clone turned up a few times. The V and J genes are TRBV9 and TRBJ2-5, with 11 bases matching TRBD2. CDR1 and CDR2 from the germline V gene are SGDLS and YYNGEE. The CDR3 length is 15 residues. V shed 2 bases and J 5 bases; nucleotides not matched to a gene: 5. This CDR3 reads CASSVQTSGTETQYF. DNA of the CDR3: TGTGCCAGCAGCGTTCAGACTAGCGGGACGGAGACCCAGTACTTC. Complete variable domain (other parts from reference TRBV9 and TRBJ2-5): DSGVTQTPKHLITATGQRVTLRCSPRSGDLSVYWYQQSLDQGLQFLIQYYNGEERAKGNILERFSAQQFPDLHSELNLSSLELGDSALYFCASSVQTSGTETQYFGPGTRLLVL.

In this sample, this clone turned up a few times. The genes are TRBV18 and TRBJ2-3; 9 nucleotides align to TRBD2. V was clipped by 6 bases and J by 0 bases; unmatched bases: 7. Germline loops: CDR1 KGHSH, CDR2 LQKENI. The CDR3 spans 16 residues. CDR3 region: CASSRASGTSTDTQYF. As DNA, the CDR3 is TGTGCCAGCTCCCGGGCTAGCGGGACTAGCACAGATACGCAGTATTTT.

This sequence joins TRBV7-9 and TRBJ2-2, with 8 bases aligning to TRBD1. The CDR3 sequence is 17 residues long. J gave up 5 bases and V 2 bases, and 10 bases lay outside the gene matches. Germline-derived CDR1 and CDR2 are SEHNR and FQNEAQ (reference sequence). CDR3 loop: CASSLTGQGLKTGELFF. CDR3 nucleotides: TGTGCCAGCAGCTTAACCGGACAGGGCTTGAAAACCGGGGAGCTGTTTTTT. The full variable domain, with the rest looked up from reference TRBV7-9 and TRBJ2-2, is DTGVSQNPRHKITKRGQNVTFRCDPISEHNRLYWYRQTLGQGPEFLTYFQNEAQLEKSRLLSDRFSAERPKGSFSTLEIQRTEQGDSAMYLCASSLTGQGLKTGELFFGEGSRLTVL.

This rearrangement joins TRBV27 to TRBJ1-1; D ambiguous. V dropped 6 bases and J dropped 7 bases, with 15 bases sitting between them. Germline V gives CDR1 MNHEY, CDR2 SMNVEV (reference sequence). This CDR3 has 13 amino acids. CDR3 DNA sequence: TGTGCCAGCAGACACGATCGGAGGAGTGAAGCTTTCTTT. It translates to CASRHDRRSEAFF.

This clone was recorded only once. The chain links TRBV6-2 or TRBV6-3 to TRBJ1-2; the match to TRBD1 covers 7 bases. CDR3 length: 13 residues. Trimming removed 6 bases from V and 4 bases from J; junction bases left unmatched: 5. The V gene's germline CDR1 is MNHEY and CDR2 SVGEGT. CDR3 nucleotide sequence: TGTGCCAGCAGCCCGGGACAGCGCTATGGCTACACCTTC. It yields the protein CASSPGQRYGYTF.

The V gene is TRBV19, the J gene TRBJ2-1; 8 nucleotides align to TRBD2. The V gene's germline CDR1 is LNHDA and CDR2 SQIVND (reference sequence). V lost 2 bases, J lost 8 bases, and 14 bases stayed unmatched. This CDR3 is 17 amino acids long. This chain's CDR3 is CASSISLASGSLDEQFF. The CDR3 region has the DNA TGTGCCAGTAGTATAAGTCTGGCGAGCGGGAGTCTCGATGAGCAGTTCTTC. The full variable domain, completed using reference TRBV19 and TRBJ2-1, is DGGITQSPKYLFRKEGQNVTLSCEQNLNHDAMYWYRQDPGQGLRLIYYSQIVNDFQKGDIAEGYSVSREKKESFPLTVTSAQKNPTAFYLCASSISLASGSLDEQFFGPGTRLTVL.

V is TRBV7-3 and J is TRBJ1-1, with a possible D match to TRBD1 (6 bases). V was cut by 5 bases and J by 1 base, with 14 bases left in between. This CDR3 is built from 15 residues. Germline V gives CDR1 SGHTA, CDR2 FQGTGA. The CDR3 bases are TGTGCCAGCAGCGCAGGGGAGATAACGAACACTGAAGCTTTCTTT. Its protein product is CASSAGEITNTEAFF.

The CDR3 reads CASSGQGGFEKLFF. The CDR3, as DNA: TGTGCCAGCAGCGGACAGGGGGGTTTTGAAAAACTGTTTTTT. This chain uses TRBV7-9 with TRBJ1-4; 10 nucleotides line up with TRBD1. The CDR3 is 14 residues long. Trimming cost V 5 bases and J 7 bases; bases outside gene matches: 4. CDR1 and CDR2 (germline): SEHNR, FQNEAQ (reference sequence).

This clone showed up just once. The chain joins TRBV7-9 to TRBJ2-2; 8 positions match TRBD1. Germline CDR1 reads SEHNR; CDR2 reads FQNEAQ (reference sequence). V was pared by 7 bases and J by 4 bases, with 5 bases of the junction left unmatched. The CDR3 has 14 amino acids. The CDR3 bases are TGTGCCAGCAACCACAGGGGGGCCACCGGGGAGCTGTTTTTT. As protein: CASNHRGATGELFF.

V and J are TRBV7-3 and TRBJ2-5, with TRBD2 identical over 10 bases. Germline V gene lookup returns CDR1 SGHTA and CDR2 FQGTGA. J lost 5 bases, V lost 4 bases, and 7 bases had no gene match. This CDR3 spans 15 amino acids. The CDR3 here is CASSWTSGRGETQYF. In nucleotides, the CDR3 is TGTGCCAGCAGCTGGACTAGCGGAAGGGGGGAGACCCAGTACTTC.

The chain has TRBV3-1 (or the pseudogene TRBV3-2) and TRBJ2-3, with a tentative D call TRBD2 (6 bases). The germline gives CDR1 LGHDT, CDR2 YNNKEL (reference sequence). The CDR3 extends over 15 amino acids. V was shortened by 4 bases and J by 0 bases, with 11 bases between the two germline ends. The CDR3 is CASSRGLTSTDTQYF. The CDR3, as DNA: TGTGCCAGCAGCCGCGGACTAACTAGCACAGATACGCAGTATTTT.

V usage is TRBV9 and J usage is TRBJ2-3; tentative D call: TRBD2 (7 bases). The V end lost 4 bases, the J end lost 6 bases, and 21 bases lay between the germline ends. CDR3 length: 16 amino acids. Germline lookup yields CDR1 SGDLS and CDR2 YYNGEE. The CDR3 region is CASSPRWGGQGDTQYF. In DNA form, the CDR3 reads TGTGCCAGCAGCCCCCGGTGGGGGGGGCAAGGGGATACGCAGTATTTT.

The CDR3 sequence is CASTQDRGSNQPQHF. The CDR3 DNA reads as TGTGCCAGCACACAGGACAGGGGGAGCAATCAGCCCCAGCATTTT. The V gene is TRBV6-5, the J gene TRBJ1-5, with 10 bases lining up with TRBD1. The CDR3 has 15 amino acids. The germline CDR1 and CDR2 sequences are MNHEY and SVGAGI. Trimming took 7 bases from V and 1 from J; bases not matched to a gene: 4.

The chain combines TRBV6-1 with TRBJ1-1, with D possibly being TRBD1 (5 bases). V was trimmed by 2 bases and J by 5 bases, leaving 18 bases between them. Germline-derived CDR1 and CDR2 are MNHNS and SASEGT. The CDR3 runs to 16 residues. The CDR3 is CASSESRTRSGTEAFF. The CDR3 region has the DNA TGTGCCAGCAGTGAATCCCGGACACGAAGCGGGACTGAAGCTTTCTTT.

The J gene is TRBJ2-1, the V gene TRBV24-1, with 10 positions matching TRBD1. CDR3 length: 17 residues. The germline gives CDR1 KGHDR, CDR2 SFDVKD. Losses at the gene ends were 3 bases for V and 2 bases for J; bases not matched to a gene: 6. The CDR3 is CATSDPRTGGAYNEQFF. CDR3 coding DNA: TGTGCCACCAGTGATCCTCGGACAGGGGGTGCCTACAATGAGCAGTTCTTC.

V and J are TRBV2 and TRBJ1-1; D unclear. V was pared by 7 bases and J by 4 bases, with 13 bases between. CDR3 size: 13 residues. Germline lookup yields CDR1 SNHLY and CDR2 FYNNEI. DNA of the CDR3: TGTGCCAGCACTGTTCAGGTACTCACTGAAGCTTTCTTT. It yields the protein CASTVQVLTEAFF.

The J gene is TRBJ2-1, the V gene TRBV10-3; 10 positions match TRBD1. CDR1 and CDR2 from the germline V gene are ENHRY and SYGVKD. This CDR3 is 13 amino acids long. V shed 3 bases, J shed 15 bases, and the junction held 8 bases outside the gene matches. The CDR3 nucleotides read TGTGCCATCAGTGACCCCGGGGACAGGGGTTTGTTCTTC. It encodes CAISDPGDRGLFF.

This chain's CDR3 is CASSLTGALDEAFF. The CDR3 nucleotides read TGTGCCAGCAGCTTAACGGGGGCTTTGGATGAAGCTTTCTTT. The chain uses TRBV7-3 and TRBJ1-1; the D gene is possibly TRBD1 (6 bases). Trimming removed 0 bases from V and 7 bases from J, with 12 bases in between. CDR1 is SGHTA, CDR2 FQGTGA, per germline. The length of the CDR3 is 14 residues. The full variable domain, rest sourced from reference TRBV7-3 and TRBJ1-1, is GAGVSQTPSNKVTEKGKYVELRCDPISGHTALYWYRQSLGQGPEFLIYFQGTGAADDSGLPNDRFFAVRPEGSVSTLKIQRTERGDSAVYLCASSLTGALDEAFFGQGTRLTVV.

This sequence joins TRBV9 and TRBJ2-1, with TRBD2 as a possible D gene (6 bases). The CDR3 is made up of 15 amino acids. CDR1 is SGDLS, CDR2 YYNGEE, per germline. V dropped 3 bases and J dropped 2 bases, with 12 bases sitting between them. CDR3 sequence: CASSAGTRTYNEQFF. The CDR3 coding sequence is TGTGCCAGCAGCGCCGGGACTCGGACCTACAATGAGCAGTTCTTC.

The chain employs TRBV9 and TRBJ1-1; unclear D gene. The CDR3 length is 15 residues. Germline assignment: CDR1 SGDLS and CDR2 YYNGEE. Trimming removed 3 bases from V and 5 bases from J, with 17 bases in between. The CDR3 coding sequence is TGTGCCAGCAGCGGAACCGGGCTCCCGGGGACTGAAGCTTTCTTT. Its protein product is CASSGTGLPGTEAFF.